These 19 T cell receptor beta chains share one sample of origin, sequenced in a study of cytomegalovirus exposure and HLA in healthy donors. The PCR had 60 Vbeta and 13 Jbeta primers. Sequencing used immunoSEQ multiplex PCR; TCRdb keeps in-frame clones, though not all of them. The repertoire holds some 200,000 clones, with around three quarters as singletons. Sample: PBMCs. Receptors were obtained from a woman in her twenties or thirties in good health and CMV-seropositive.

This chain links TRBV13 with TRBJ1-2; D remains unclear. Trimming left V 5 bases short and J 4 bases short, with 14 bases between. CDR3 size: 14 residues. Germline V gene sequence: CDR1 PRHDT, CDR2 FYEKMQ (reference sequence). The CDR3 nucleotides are TGTGCCAGCAGCGCCAGGTCCGGTCTCTATGGCTACACCTTC. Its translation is CASSARSGLYGYTF.

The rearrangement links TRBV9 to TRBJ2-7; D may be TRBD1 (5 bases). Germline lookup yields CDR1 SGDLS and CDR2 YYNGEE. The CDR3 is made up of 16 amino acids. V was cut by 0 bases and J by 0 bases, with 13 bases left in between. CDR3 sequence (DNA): TGTGCCAGCAGCGTAGATGACAGAAGGAGCTCCTACGAGCAGTACTTC. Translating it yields CASSVDDRRSSYEQYF.

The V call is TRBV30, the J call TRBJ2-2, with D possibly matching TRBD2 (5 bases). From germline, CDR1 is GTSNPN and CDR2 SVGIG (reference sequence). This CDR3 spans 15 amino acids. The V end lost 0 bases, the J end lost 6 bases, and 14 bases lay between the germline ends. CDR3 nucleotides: TGTGCCTGGAGTGTCTTAGCCGGGAAGTCCGGGGAGCTGTTTTTT. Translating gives CAWSVLAGKSGELFF. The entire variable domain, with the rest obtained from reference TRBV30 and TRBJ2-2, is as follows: SQTIHQWPATLVQPVGSPLSLECTVEGTSNPNLYWYRQAAGRGLQLLFYSVGIGQISSEVPQNLSASRPQDRQFILSSKKLLLSDSGFYLCAWSVLAGKSGELFFGEGSRLTVL.

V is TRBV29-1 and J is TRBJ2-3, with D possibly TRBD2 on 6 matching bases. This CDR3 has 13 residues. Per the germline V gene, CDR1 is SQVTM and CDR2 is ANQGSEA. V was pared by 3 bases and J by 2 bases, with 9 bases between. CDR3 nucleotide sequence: TGCAGCGTTGAGACGGGGGACACAGATACGCAGTATTTT. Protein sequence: CSVETGDTDTQYF.

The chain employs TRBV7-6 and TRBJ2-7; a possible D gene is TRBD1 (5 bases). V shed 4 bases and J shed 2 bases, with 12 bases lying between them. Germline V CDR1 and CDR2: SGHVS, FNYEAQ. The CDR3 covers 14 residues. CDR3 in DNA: TGTGCCAGCAGCTCCGTGTCAGGGACCTACGAGCAGTACTTC. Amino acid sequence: CASSSVSGTYEQYF.

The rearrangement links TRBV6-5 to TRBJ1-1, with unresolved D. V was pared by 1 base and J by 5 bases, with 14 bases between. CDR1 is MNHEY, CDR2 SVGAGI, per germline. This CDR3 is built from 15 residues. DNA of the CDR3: TGTGCCAGCAGTTACTTCACAGTCGGTAGGACTGAAGCTTTCTTT. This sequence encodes CASSYFTVGRTEAFF.

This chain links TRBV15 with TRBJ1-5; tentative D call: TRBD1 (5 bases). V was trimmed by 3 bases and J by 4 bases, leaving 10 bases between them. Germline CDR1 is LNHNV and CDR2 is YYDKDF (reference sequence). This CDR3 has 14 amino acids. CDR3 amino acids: CATSSDRVNQPQHF. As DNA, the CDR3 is TGTGCCACCAGCAGTGACAGAGTAAATCAGCCCCAGCATTTT.

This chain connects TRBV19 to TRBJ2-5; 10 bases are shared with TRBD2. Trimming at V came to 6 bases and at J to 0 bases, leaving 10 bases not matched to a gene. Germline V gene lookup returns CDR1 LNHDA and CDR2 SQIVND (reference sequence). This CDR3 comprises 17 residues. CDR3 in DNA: TGTGCCAGTAGGGGAGACGGTAGCGGGGGGCACCAAGAGACCCAGTACTTC. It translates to CASRGDGSGGHQETQYF. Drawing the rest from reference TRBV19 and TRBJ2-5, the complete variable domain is DGGITQSPKYLFRKEGQNVTLSCEQNLNHDAMYWYRQDPGQGLRLIYYSQIVNDFQKGDIAEGYSVSREKKESFPLTVTSAQKNPTAFYLCASRGDGSGGHQETQYFGPGTRLLVL.

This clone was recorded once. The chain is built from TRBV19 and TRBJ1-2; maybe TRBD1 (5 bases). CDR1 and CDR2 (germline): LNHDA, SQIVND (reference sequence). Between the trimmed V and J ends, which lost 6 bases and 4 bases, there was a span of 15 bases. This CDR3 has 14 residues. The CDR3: CASREQGYGYGYTF. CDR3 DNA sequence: TGTGCCAGTAGAGAGCAGGGCTACGGCTATGGCTACACCTTC.

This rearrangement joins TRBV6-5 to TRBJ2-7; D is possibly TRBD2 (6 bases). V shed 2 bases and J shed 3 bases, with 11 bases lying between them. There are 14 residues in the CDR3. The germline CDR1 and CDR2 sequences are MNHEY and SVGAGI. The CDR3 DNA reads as TGTGCCAGCAGTTACGGGGGGACGGTCTACGAGCAGTACTTC. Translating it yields CASSYGGTVYEQYF.

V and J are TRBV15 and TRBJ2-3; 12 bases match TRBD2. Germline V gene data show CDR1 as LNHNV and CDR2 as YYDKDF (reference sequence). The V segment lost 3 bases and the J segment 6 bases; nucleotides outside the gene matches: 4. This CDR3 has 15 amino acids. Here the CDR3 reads CATSSPSGRGDTQYF. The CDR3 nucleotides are TGTGCCACCAGCAGTCCTAGCGGGAGGGGGGATACGCAGTATTTT.

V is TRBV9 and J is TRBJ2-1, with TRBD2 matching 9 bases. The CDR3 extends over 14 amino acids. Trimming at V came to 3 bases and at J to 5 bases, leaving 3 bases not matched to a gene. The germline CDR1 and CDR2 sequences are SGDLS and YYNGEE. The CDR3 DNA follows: TGTGCCAGCAGCGCTAGCGGGGCCCACAATGAGCAGTTCTTC. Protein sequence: CASSASGAHNEQFF.

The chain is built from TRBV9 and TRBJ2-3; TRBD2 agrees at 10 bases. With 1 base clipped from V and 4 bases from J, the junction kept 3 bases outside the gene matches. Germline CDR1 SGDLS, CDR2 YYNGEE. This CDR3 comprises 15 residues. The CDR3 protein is CASSVSGGVADTQYF. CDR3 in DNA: TGTGCCAGCAGCGTAAGCGGGGGGGTCGCAGATACGCAGTATTTT.

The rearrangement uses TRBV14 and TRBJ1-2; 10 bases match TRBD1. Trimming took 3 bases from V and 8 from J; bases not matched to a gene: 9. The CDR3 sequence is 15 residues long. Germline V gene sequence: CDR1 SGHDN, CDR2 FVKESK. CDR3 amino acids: CASSQSGQGVVGYTF. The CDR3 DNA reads TGTGCCAGCAGCCAGTCTGGACAGGGGGTCGTCGGCTACACCTTC. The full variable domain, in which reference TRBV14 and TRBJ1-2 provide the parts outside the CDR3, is EAGVTQFPSHSVIEKGQTVTLRCDPISGHDNLYWYRRVMGKEIKFLLHFVKESKQDESGMPNNRFLAERTGGTYSTLKVQPAELEDSGVYFCASSQSGQGVVGYTFGSGTRLTVV.

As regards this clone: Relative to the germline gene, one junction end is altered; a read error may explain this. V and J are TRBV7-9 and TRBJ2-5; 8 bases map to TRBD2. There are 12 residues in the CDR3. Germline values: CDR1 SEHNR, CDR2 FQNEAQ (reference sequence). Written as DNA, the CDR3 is TGTTCCAGCCGGGGGGGCGGAGAGACCCAGTACTTC. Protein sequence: CSSRGGGETQYF.

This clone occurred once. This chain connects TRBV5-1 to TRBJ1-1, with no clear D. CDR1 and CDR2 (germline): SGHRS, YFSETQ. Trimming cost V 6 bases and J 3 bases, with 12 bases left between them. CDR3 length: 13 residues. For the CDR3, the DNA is TGCGCCAGCACTTACTCCCCGGACACTGAAGCTTTCTTT. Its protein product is CASTYSPDTEAFF.

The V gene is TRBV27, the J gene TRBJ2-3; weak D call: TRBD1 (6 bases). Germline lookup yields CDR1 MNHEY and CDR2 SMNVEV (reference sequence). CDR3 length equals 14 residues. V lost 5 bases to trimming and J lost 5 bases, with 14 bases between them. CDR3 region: CASSPYRVKDTQYF. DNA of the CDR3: TGTGCCAGCAGTCCTTACAGGGTGAAAGATACGCAGTATTTT.

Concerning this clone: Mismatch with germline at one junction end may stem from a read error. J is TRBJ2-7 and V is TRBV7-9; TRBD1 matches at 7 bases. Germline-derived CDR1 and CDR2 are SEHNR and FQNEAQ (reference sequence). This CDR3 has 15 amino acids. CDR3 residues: CSSSERDSRAYEQYF. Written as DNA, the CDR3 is TGTTCCAGCAGCGAACGGGACAGCCGGGCCTACGAGCAGTACTTC.

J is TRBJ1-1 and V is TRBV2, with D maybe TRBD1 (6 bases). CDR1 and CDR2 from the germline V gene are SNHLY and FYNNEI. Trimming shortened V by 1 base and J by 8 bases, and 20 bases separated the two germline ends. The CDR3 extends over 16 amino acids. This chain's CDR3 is CASSEVPELGAWEAFF. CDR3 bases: TGTGCCAGCAGTGAAGTTCCGGAGCTGGGGGCGTGGGAAGCTTTCTTT.